These T cell receptor beta chains were read from a single sample in a study of blood T cell repertoires in COVID-19. Libraries were prepared by immunoSEQ multiplex PCR; TCRdb keeps only in-frame clonotypes and omits some of them. Of about 90,000 clones detected, 75% to 90% appear once; the ten largest clones hold approximately 13%. Sequences were obtained from peripheral blood. The receptor source for this set is a human donor in a cohort sampled during active COVID-19. Each CDR3 is given with its conserved first and last residue. A D gene is named only where the DNA matches it firmly. Clone size is given for some rows only: seen once, a few or many times, or a class if the clone is expanded.

. TRBJ1-1 TRBV10-3 . TGTGCCATCAGTGAGGAGGGGGGGAGGACTGAAGCTTTCTTT CAISEEGGRTEAFF
. TRBJ1-2 TRBV7-2 . TGTGCCAGCAGCTTAGCGACCGACAGCCGCCTCTATGGCTACACCTTC CASSLATDSRLYGYTF
once TRBJ1-4 TRBV6-2/TRBV6-3 . TGTGCCAGCAGTTACCGAGGAGTAGGGGATGAAAAACTGTTTTTT CASSYRGVGDEKLFF
. TRBJ2-5 TRBV21-1 . TGTGCCAGCAGCAAAAAGCACCTAGACCCACAGGGGACCCAGTACTTC CASSKKHLDPQGTQYF
. TRBJ2-7 TRBV6-5 . TGTGCCAGCAGCTACGGGCCCTACGAGCAGTACTTC CASSYGPYEQYF
. TRBJ2-1 TRBV28 TRBD1 TGTGCCAGCACTCTAGGACAGGTCGTCCACAATGAGCAGTTCTTC CASTLGQVVHNEQFF
once TRBJ1-6 TRBV25-1 TRBD1 TGTGCCAGCAGTGAGGGACAGGGGGCTGGTTATAATTCACCCCTCCACTTT CASSEGQGAGYNSPLHF
. TRBJ1-6 TRBV6-5 . TGTGCCAGCAGTTACGTGCAGGGAAATTCACCCCTCCACTTT CASSYVQGNSPLHF
. TRBJ2-2 TRBV5-1 TRBD1 TGCGCCAGCAGCTTGAGGACAGGGAACGCCGGGGAGCTGTTTTTT CASSLRTGNAGELFF
few TRBJ2-3 TRBV11-3 . TGTGCCAGCAGCTTAGATCATAGAGGGATTGGGACAGATACGCAGTATTTT CASSLDHRGIGTDTQYF
few TRBJ2-5 TRBV5-1 TRBD1 TGCGCCAGCAGCCAACAGGGGGCGACGGGAGAGACCCAGTACTTC CASSQQGATGETQYF
. TRBJ2-7 TRBV7-9 TRBD2 TGTGCCAGCAGCTCCAGGACTAGACACGAGCAGTACTTC CASSSRTRHEQYF
once TRBJ1-1 TRBV19 . TGTGCCAGTAGGACGGGAAGGCAGGTAAACACTGAAGCTTTCTTT CASRTGRQVNTEAFF
. TRBJ2-6 TRBV4-2 . TGTGCCAGCAGCCAAGAGAAGGGGGGGGCCTCCGGGGCCAACGTCCTGACTTTC CASSQEKGGASGANVLTF
. TRBJ2-5 TRBV28 TRBD2 TGTGCCAGCAGTTTCCTTTGGCGGGGGGTTACCCAAGAGACCCAGTACTTC CASSFLWRGVTQETQYF
. TRBJ1-2 TRBV7-2 . TGTGCCAGCAGTCCTTCGCTAATAGCTAACTATGGCTACACCTTC CASSPSLIANYGYTF
. TRBJ1-2 TRBV30 . TGTGCCTGGAGTGTACGTGGTTACGGGGGCTACACCTTC CAWSVRGYGGYTF
. TRBJ1-5 TRBV6-5 . TGTGCCAGCAGTCCAGTCGGGGGGCCCCAGCATTTT CASSPVGGPQHF
. TRBJ1-2 TRBV6-5 . TGTGCCAGCAGGGGGAGCAGGTATGGCTACACCTTC CASRGSRYGYTF
once TRBJ1-6 TRBV28 . TGTGCCAGCAGTTTTGATCACAGGGCGAATTCACCCCTCCACTTT CASSFDHRANSPLHF
. TRBJ1-2 TRBV18 . TGTGCCAGCTCAGCGGGTATTAACTATGGCTACACCTTC CASSAGINYGYTF
. TRBJ1-1 TRBV18 . TGTGCCAGCTCACCGCCCCCCGGGACACGGAACACTGAAGCTTTCTTT CASSPPPGTRNTEAFF
. TRBJ1-1 TRBV25-1 . TGTGCCAGCAGTCCCCAAGGTAGGGGAATGAACACTGAAGCTTTCTTT CASSPQGRGMNTEAFF
. TRBJ2-3 TRBV19 TRBD1 TGTGCCAGTAGGTCAACAGGGGTTGGTAGCACAGATACGCAGTATTTT CASRSTGVGSTDTQYF
. TRBJ2-5 TRBV5-1 . TGCGCCAGCAGCTCCCGACCCCGAGGAGAGACCCAGTACTTC CASSSRPRGETQYF
. TRBJ2-3 TRBV18 TRBD2 TGTGCCAGCTCAACGGGACTACCAGATACGCAGTATTTT CASSTGLPDTQYF
. TRBJ1-2 TRBV5-1 TRBD1 TGCGCCAGCAGCATGGACAGGGCCTCTAACTATGGCTACACCTTC CASSMDRASNYGYTF
. TRBJ1-5 TRBV27 . TGTGCCAGCAGTGCGGGTTCCAATCAGCCCCAGCATTTT CASSAGSNQPQHF
. TRBJ1-6 TRBV6-5 TRBD1 TGTGCCAGCAGGCGACAGGGTGTCAGTTCACCCCTCCACTTT CASRRQGVSSPLHF
. TRBJ2-2 TRBV5-1 TRBD2 TGCGCCAGCAGCTTGCCGGGACTAGCGGGGTCAACCGGGGAGCTGTTTTTT CASSLPGLAGSTGELFF
. TRBJ2-5 TRBV5-4 . TGTGCCAGCAGCTGGATAGGGGCGGGGAAAGAGACCCAGTACTTC CASSWIGAGKETQYF
. TRBJ2-1 TRBV14 . TGTGCCAGCAGCCCACGTCTAGACAATGAGCAGTTCTTC CASSPRLDNEQFF
. TRBJ1-2 TRBV19 . TGTGCCAGTAGTATAGGGAGGGACTATGGCTACACCTTC CASSIGRDYGYTF
. TRBJ2-5 TRBV7-6 . TGTGCCAGCAGCTTTCTCCCGGGGGAGACCCAGTACTTC CASSFLPGETQYF
. TRBJ1-3 TRBV6-5 . TGTGCCAGCAGTTTTTCGGACAGCTCAAACACCATATATTTT CASSFSDSSNTIYF
. TRBJ1-1 TRBV18 . TGTGCCAGCTCACCACAAGACAGGCAGGGGGCTTTCTTT CASSPQDRQGAFF
. TRBJ1-2 TRBV9 . TGTGCCAGCAGCGTAGAAGAGGCCTATGGCTACACCTTC CASSVEEAYGYTF
once TRBJ1-4 TRBV27 . TGTGCCAGCAGAGGTGCAAGCGCAACTAATGAAAAACTGTTTTTT CASRGASATNEKLFF
once TRBJ1-6 TRBV7-9 . TGTGCCAGCAGCTTATTTCTGAATTCACCCCTCCACTTT CASSLFLNSPLHF
. TRBJ1-6 TRBV19 . TGTGCCAGTAGTATTAACAGGAATTCACCCCTCCACTTT CASSINRNSPLHF
. TRBJ2-1 TRBV7-2 . TGTGCCAGCAGCCCGGGCAGGGCCGGCAATGAGCAGTTCTTC CASSPGRAGNEQFF
. TRBJ1-2 TRBV15 . TGTGCCACCAGCCGGGACATCAACTATGGCTACACCTTC CATSRDINYGYTF
. TRBJ1-3 TRBV3-1/TRBV3-2 . TGTGCCAGCAGCCAAGGCGGTCTGGGAAACACCATATATTTT CASSQGGLGNTIYF
. TRBJ1-5 TRBV2 TRBD1 TGTGCCAGCAGGACGGACAGGCCCAATCAGCCCCAGCATTTT CASRTDRPNQPQHF
. TRBJ1-1 TRBV5-4 TRBD1 TGTGCCAGCAGCCACCCATCGGGACAGGGGGTTGTTGGCGGCACTGAAGCTTTCTTT CASSHPSGQGVVGGTEAFF
few TRBJ1-1 TRBV19 . TGTGCCAGTAATAGCAGGAACACTGAAGCTTTCTTT CASNSRNTEAFF
. TRBJ1-2 TRBV28 TRBD1 TGTGCCAGCAAACGGACAGGGCCCTATGGCTACACCTTC CASKRTGPYGYTF
. TRBJ2-1 TRBV11-1 TRBD2 TGTGCCAGCAGCTCGAAACCGGGACTAGCGGGGGGGCAGTTCTTC CASSSKPGLAGGQFF
. TRBJ2-7 TRBV5-1 TRBD1 TGCGCCAGCAGCTCCGGGACAGGGGATTTGGAGCAGTACTTC CASSSGTGDLEQYF
many TRBJ2-6 TRBV27 . TGTGCCAGCAGTTCTGGCAGACTCTCTGGGGCCAACGTCCTGACTTTC CASSSGRLSGANVLTF
once TRBJ2-3 TRBV7-3 TRBD2 TGTGCCAGCAGCTCGCGGGGGGCGGCCACAGATACGCAGTATTTT CASSSRGAATDTQYF
. TRBJ1-3 TRBV4-1 . TGCGCCAGCAGCCAGATAGGGTTGCCCGGAGGAACCATATATTTT CASSQIGLPGGTIYF
. TRBJ1-1 TRBV18 . TGTGCCAGCTCACCACCGACAGGCGGCACTGAAGCTTTCTTT CASSPPTGGTEAFF
. TRBJ1-5 TRBV18 TRBD1 TGTGCCAGCTCATGGGGACAGGGGATTAGCAATCAGCCCCAGCATTTT CASSWGQGISNQPQHF
. TRBJ2-3 TRBV7-8 TRBD2 TGTGCCAGCCGCCAGCGGGGGGACCATACGCAGTATTTT CASRQRGDHTQYF
. TRBJ1-1 TRBV7-2 TRBD1 TGTGCCAGCAGCGTACACCCGGGACAGGGAGTAGGGACTGAAGCTTTCTTT CASSVHPGQGVGTEAFF